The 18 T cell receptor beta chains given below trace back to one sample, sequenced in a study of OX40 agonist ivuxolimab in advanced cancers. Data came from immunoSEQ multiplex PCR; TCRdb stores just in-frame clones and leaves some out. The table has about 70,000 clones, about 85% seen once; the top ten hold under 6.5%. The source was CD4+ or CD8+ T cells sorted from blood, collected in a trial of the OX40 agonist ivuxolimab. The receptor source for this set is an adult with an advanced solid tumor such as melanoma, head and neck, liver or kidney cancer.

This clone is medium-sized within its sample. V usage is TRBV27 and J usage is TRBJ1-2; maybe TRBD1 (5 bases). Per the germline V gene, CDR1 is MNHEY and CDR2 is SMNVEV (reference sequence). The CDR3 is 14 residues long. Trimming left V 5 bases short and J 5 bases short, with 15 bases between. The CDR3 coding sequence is TGTGCCAGCAGTCGGGTGACAGAACCTTATGGCTACACCTTC. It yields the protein CASSRVTEPYGYTF.

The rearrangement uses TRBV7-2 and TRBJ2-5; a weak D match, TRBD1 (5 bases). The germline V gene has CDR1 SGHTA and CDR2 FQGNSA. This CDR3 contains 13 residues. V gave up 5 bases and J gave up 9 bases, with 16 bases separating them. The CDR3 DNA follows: TGTGCCAGCAGCCCTGGGGCCGTCCTATCCCAGTACTTC. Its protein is CASSPGAVLSQYF.

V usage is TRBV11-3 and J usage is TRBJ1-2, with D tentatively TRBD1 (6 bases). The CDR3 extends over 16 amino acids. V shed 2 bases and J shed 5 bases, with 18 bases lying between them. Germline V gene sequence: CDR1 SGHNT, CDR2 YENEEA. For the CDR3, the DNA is TGTGCCAGCAGCTTAAGGGGGACGGGACTACAGTATGGCTACACCTTC. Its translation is CASSLRGTGLQYGYTF.

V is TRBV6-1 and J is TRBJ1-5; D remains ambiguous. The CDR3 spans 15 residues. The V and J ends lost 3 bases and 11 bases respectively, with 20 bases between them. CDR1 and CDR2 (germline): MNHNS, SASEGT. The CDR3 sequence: CASSEWGTAITSQHF. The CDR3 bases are TGTGCCAGCAGTGAGTGGGGAACGGCAATCACATCCCAGCATTTT.

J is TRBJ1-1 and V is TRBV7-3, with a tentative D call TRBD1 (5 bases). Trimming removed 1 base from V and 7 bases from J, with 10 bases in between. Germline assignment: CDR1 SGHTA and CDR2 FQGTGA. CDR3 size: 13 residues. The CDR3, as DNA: TGTGCCAGCAGCTTAAGATACAGGAGTGAAGCTTTCTTT. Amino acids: CASSLRYRSEAFF.

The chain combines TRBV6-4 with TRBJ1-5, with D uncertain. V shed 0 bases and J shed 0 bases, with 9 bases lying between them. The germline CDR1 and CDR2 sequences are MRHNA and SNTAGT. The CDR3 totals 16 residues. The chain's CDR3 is CASSDSIQHSNQPQHF. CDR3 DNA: TGTGCCAGCAGTGACTCTATTCAGCATAGCAATCAGCCCCAGCATTTT.

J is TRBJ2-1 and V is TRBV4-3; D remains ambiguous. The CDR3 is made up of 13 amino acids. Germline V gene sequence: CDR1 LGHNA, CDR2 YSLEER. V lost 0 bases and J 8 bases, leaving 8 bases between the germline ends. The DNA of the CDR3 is TGCGCCAGCAGCCAAGATCTGGCCCATGAGCAGTTCTTC. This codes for CASSQDLAHEQFF.

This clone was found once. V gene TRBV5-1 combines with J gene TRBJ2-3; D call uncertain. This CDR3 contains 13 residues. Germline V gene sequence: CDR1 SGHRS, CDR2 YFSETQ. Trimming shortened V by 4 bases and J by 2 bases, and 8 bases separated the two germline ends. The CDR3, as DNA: TGCGCCAGCAGCCCCGGCTACACAGATACGCAGTATTTT. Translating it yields CASSPGYTDTQYF.

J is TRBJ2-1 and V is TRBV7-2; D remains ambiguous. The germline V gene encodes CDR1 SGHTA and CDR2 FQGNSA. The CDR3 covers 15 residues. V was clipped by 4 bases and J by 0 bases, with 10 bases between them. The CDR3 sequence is CASSSDLSSYNEQFF. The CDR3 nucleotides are TGTGCCAGCAGCTCTGATTTGAGCTCCTACAATGAGCAGTTCTTC.

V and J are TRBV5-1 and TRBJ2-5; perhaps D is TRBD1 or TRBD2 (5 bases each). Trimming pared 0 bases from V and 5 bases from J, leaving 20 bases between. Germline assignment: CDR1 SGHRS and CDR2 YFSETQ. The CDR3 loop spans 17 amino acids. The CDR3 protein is CASSLGGTRTDRETQYF. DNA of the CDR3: TGCGCCAGCAGCTTGGGGGGGACGCGAACCGATCGGGAGACCCAGTACTTC.

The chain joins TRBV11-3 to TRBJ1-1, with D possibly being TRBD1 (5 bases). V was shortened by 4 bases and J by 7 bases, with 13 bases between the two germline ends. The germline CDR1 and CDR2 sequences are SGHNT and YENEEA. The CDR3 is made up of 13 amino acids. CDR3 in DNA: TGTGCCAGCAGCTCCCTGGGGGGGGGTGAAGCTTTCTTT. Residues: CASSSLGGGEAFF.

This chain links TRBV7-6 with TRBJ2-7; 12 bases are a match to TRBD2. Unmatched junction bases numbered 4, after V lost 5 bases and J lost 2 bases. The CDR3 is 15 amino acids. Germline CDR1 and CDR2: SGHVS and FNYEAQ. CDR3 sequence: CASSILAGGPYEQYF. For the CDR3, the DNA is TGTGCCAGCAGCATACTAGCGGGGGGTCCCTACGAGCAGTACTTC.

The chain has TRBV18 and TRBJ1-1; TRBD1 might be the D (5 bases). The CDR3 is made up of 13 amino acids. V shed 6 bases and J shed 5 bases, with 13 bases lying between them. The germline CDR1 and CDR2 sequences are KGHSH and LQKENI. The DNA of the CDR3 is TGTGCCAGCTCTCCCCAAGGGGTAACTGAAGCTTTCTTT. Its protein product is CASSPQGVTEAFF.

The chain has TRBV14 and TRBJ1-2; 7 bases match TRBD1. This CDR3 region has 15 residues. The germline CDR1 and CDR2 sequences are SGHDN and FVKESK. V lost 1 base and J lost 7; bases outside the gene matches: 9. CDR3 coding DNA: TGTGCCAGCAGCCAAGGACGACAGGGTGCTTTTGGCTACACCTTC. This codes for CASSQGRQGAFGYTF.

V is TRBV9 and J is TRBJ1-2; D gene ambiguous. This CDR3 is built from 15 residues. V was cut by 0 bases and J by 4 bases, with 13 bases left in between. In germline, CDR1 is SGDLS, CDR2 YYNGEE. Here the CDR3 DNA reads TGTGCCAGCAGCGTAGACGGGCCCTCCTTCTATGGCTACACCTTC. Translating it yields CASSVDGPSFYGYTF.

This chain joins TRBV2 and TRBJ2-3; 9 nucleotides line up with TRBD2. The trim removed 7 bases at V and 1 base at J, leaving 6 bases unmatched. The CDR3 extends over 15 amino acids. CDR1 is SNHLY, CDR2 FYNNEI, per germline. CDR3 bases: TGTGCCAGCACCATTGCTAGCGGGGGCACAGATACGCAGTATTTT. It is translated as CASTIASGGTDTQYF.

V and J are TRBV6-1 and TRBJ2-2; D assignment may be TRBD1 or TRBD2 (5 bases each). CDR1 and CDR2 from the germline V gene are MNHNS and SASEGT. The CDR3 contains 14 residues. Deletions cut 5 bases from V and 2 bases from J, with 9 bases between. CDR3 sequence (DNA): TGTGCCAGCAGTAGGGACGCCAACACCGGGGAGCTGTTTTTT. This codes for CASSRDANTGELFF.

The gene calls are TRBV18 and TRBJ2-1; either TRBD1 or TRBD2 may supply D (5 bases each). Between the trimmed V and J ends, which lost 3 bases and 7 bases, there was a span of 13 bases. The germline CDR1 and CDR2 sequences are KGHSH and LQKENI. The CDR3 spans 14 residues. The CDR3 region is CASSPGRDANEQFF. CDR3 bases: TGTGCCAGCTCACCGGGACGGGACGCAAATGAGCAGTTCTTC.